Listed below are T cell receptor beta chains from one sample, sequenced in a study of T-cell reconstitution after alpha-beta-depleted transplantation in children. TCRdb reprocessed the PCR reads with MiXCR, giving one entry per CDR3 protein. This sample has about 980,000 distinct CDR3 sequences; 25% to 35% occur once, and the top ten carry over 25%. The input for sequencing was PBMCs, mostly from graft donor cells, taken 360 days after TCRalphabeta/CD19-depleted stem cell transplant. The receptors here all came from a boy under two years old who had a stem cell transplant for SCID, so the T cells may come from the graft donor. Both conserved end residues are part of each CDR3. The order of the fields is D gene, V gene, clone size, J gene, CDR3 DNA, CDR3 protein. D genes are given only for firm matches. Rows give clone size only sometimes, using once, few, many, or a class for an expanded clone.

TRBD1,TRBV29-1,-,TRBJ2-2,TGCAGCGTTGAAGTTGGACAGGGGTTCCCCGGGGAGCTGTTTTTT,CSVEVGQGFPGELFF
-,TRBV20-1,-,TRBJ1-1,TGCAGTGCTAGAGATCGACACACTGAAGCTTTCTTT,CSARDRHTEAFF
-,TRBV27,few,TRBJ2-7,TGTGCCAGCAGTTTGAACGGAGATGCCTACGAGCAGTACTTC,CASSLNGDAYEQYF
TRBD1,TRBV10-3,few,TRBJ1-1,TGTGCCATCAGGGACAGGGTGAACACTGAAGCTTTCTTT,CAIRDRVNTEAFF
-,TRBV12-3/TRBV12-4,-,TRBJ2-3,TGTGCCAGCAGTTTGGGCAGGGGAATGGGGCCCACAGATACGCAGTATTTT,CASSLGRGMGPTDTQYF
-,TRBV4-1,-,TRBJ2-3,TGCGCCAGCAGCCCCGATGTGAACAGGCAAGATACGCAGTATTTT,CASSPDVNRQDTQYF
TRBD1,TRBV7-2,-,TRBJ1-1,TGTGCCAGCAGCCACCGGGACAGTATTGAAGCTTTCTTT,CASSHRDSIEAFF
-,TRBV28,many,TRBJ2-3,TGTGCCAGCGGCGATACGCAGTATTTT,CASGDTQYF
-,TRBV10-3,few,TRBJ1-1,TGTGCCGCTCGAAGTAACCCGGGACGGACCGTGAACACTGAAGCTTTCTTT,CAARSNPGRTVNTEAFF
-,TRBV12-3/TRBV12-4,-,TRBJ2-5,TGTGCCAGCACTGCAGAGGTCCAAGAGACCCAGTACTTC,CASTAEVQETQYF
-,TRBV20-1,-,TRBJ2-5,TGCAGTGCTAGCCTCTACCAAGAGACCCAGTACTTC,CSASLYQETQYF
-,TRBV15,once,TRBJ1-3,TGTGCCACCAGCAGAGCCTGGGACTTTGGAAACACCATATATTTT,CATSRAWDFGNTIYF
-,TRBV5-1,few,TRBJ1-6,TGCGCCAGCAGCTTGGGGCAGGGATCCAATTCACCCCTCCACTTT,CASSLGQGSNSPLHF
-,TRBV7-6,-,TRBJ1-3,TGTGCCAGCAGCTTAGGGGCGAGGGGAAACACCATATATTTT,CASSLGARGNTIYF
-,TRBV5-1,-,TRBJ1-2,TGCGCCAGCAGCTTGGGAGGCTCGACCCTAGGCTACACCTTC,CASSLGGSTLGYTF
-,TRBV12-3/TRBV12-4,-,TRBJ1-5,TGTGCCAGCAGTTTGGCCTCAGGGGTAGGGCCCCAGCATTTT,CASSLASGVGPQHF
-,TRBV12-3/TRBV12-4,-,TRBJ1-2,TGTGCCAGCACCCTCGGGGTAAACTATGGCTACACCTTC,CASTLGVNYGYTF
-,TRBV7-2,-,TRBJ2-1,TGTGCCAGCAGCTTCGCCTTACTTGTAAATGAGCAGTTCTTC,CASSFALLVNEQFF
-,TRBV28,few,TRBJ2-7,TGTGCCAGCAGTGCCCGGATCCGATCCTACGAGCAGTACTTC,CASSARIRSYEQYF
-,TRBV5-1,-,TRBJ2-5,TGCGCCAGCAGCGATGGACACGGACGGTTCCAAGAGACCCAGTACTTC,CASSDGHGRFQETQYF
TRBD2,TRBV6-1,few,TRBJ2-2,TGTGCCAGCAGTAGGGGACTAGCGGGGGCCAGCCGCCGGGAGCTGTTTTTT,CASSRGLAGASRRELFF
-,TRBV11-2,-,TRBJ2-2,TGTGCCAGCAGCTTAGGGCTAGACGGTGGCGGGGAGCTGTTTTTT,CASSLGLDGGGELFF
TRBD1,TRBV7-9,-,TRBJ2-5,TGTGCCAGCAGAGACACACGACAGGGGCAGACCCAGTACTTC,CASRDTRQGQTQYF
-,TRBV27,few,TRBJ2-1,TGTGCCAGCAGTCGCCCGCCCAGGGAGCAGTTCTTC,CASSRPPREQFF
-,TRBV20-1,-,TRBJ2-2,TGCAGTGCCCCAGGGGGAGGGGCCACCGGGGAGCTGTTTTTT,CSAPGGGATGELFF
-,TRBV3-1,-,TRBJ2-1,TGTGCCAGCAGCCATTACCGGGGGCGGAATAATGAGCAGTTCTTC,CASSHYRGRNNEQFF
TRBD2,TRBV7-2,few,TRBJ2-2,TGTGCCAGCAGCTTTACTAGCGGGGGCTACACCGGGGAGCTGTTTTTT,CASSFTSGGYTGELFF
TRBD1,TRBV5-1,-,TRBJ1-2,TGCGCCAGCAGCTTACTACCCGGCGGACAGGGGGACTATGGCTACACCTTC,CASSLLPGGQGDYGYTF
-,TRBV29-1,few,TRBJ1-2,TGCAGCGCCCCGGACAGCCGGCGCAACTATGGCTACACCTTC,CSAPDSRRNYGYTF
-,TRBV24-1,few,TRBJ1-5,TGTGCCACCAGTGCAGGGGGCAATCAGCCCCAGCATTTT,CATSAGGNQPQHF
TRBD1,TRBV5-1,-,TRBJ1-1,TGCGCCAGCAGCCCGGGACAGGGGGCGTTACTTGTCGTGGCTGAAGCTTTCTTT,CASSPGQGALLVVAEAFF
-,TRBV9,few,TRBJ1-4,TGTGCCAGCAGCGTAGAGGCCTACCCGGGGGAAAAACTGTTTTTT,CASSVEAYPGEKLFF
-,TRBV4-1,-,TRBJ1-5,TGCGCCAGCAGCCAAGTGGCACGGAACATAGGTCAGCCCCAGCATTTT,CASSQVARNIGQPQHF
TRBD1,TRBV20-1,-,TRBJ2-7,TGCAGTGCTGACCGGGACAGGGCCTACGAGCAGTACTTC,CSADRDRAYEQYF
-,TRBV11-2,-,TRBJ2-7,TGTGCCAGCAGCTTACACAGGACCTTTCCCTACGAGCAGTACTTC,CASSLHRTFPYEQYF
TRBD1,TRBV4-1,few,TRBJ2-2,TGCGCCAGCAGCCAGAGGGACAGGGCGAACACCGGGGAGCTGTTTTTT,CASSQRDRANTGELFF
TRBD2,TRBV5-1,-,TRBJ2-3,TGCGCCAGCAGCTTGGTTCTCTGGAGCGGGGAAAGGACAGATACGCAGTATTTT,CASSLVLWSGERTDTQYF
-,TRBV4-3,-,TRBJ2-3,TGCGCCAGCAGCCAAGATGAGGGGGAGGGAAGTAAGCATACGCAGTATTTT,CASSQDEGEGSKHTQYF